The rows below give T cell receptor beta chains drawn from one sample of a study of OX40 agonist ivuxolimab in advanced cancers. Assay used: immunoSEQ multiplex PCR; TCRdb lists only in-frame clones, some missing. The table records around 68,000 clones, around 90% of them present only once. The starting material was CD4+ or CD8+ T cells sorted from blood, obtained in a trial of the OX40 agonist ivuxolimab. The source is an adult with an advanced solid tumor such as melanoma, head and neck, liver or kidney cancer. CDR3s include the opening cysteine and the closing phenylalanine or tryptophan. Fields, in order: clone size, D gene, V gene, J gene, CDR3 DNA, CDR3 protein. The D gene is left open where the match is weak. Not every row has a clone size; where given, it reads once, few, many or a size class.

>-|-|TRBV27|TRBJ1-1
TGTGCCAGCAGTTCTCCAGCCCCAGGGCAAAGGACTGAAGCTTTCTTT
CASSSPAPGQRTEAFF
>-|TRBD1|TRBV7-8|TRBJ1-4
TGTGCCAGCAGCTTATTAGGGAGGACAGGTACTAATGAAAAACTGTTTTTT
CASSLLGRTGTNEKLFF
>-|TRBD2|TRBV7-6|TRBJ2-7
TGTGCCAGCAGCCTAACTAGCGGGGTAAGCTCCTACGAGCAGTACTTC
CASSLTSGVSSYEQYF
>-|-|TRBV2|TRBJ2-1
TGTGCCAGCAGTGTTGGTAGGGTGAATGAGCAGTTCTTC
CASSVGRVNEQFF
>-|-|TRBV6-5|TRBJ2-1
TGTGCCAGCAGTAAGGGGGGGCCTACTTACAATGAGCAGTTCTTC
CASSKGGPTYNEQFF
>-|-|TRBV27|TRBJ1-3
TGTGCCAGCAGTTTTTCTTTGGGAGGAAACACCATATATTTT
CASSFSLGGNTIYF
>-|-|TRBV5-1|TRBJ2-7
TGCGCCAGCAGCGACTCCTACGAGCAGTACTTC
CASSDSYEQYF
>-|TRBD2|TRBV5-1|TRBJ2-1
TGCGCCAGCAGCGTTATAGCGGGGGGTTCCTACAATGAGCAGTTCTTC
CASSVIAGGSYNEQFF
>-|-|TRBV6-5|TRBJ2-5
TGTGCCAGCAGTTATGGGTCCAAAGAGACCCAGTACTTC
CASSYGSKETQYF
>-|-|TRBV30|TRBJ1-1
TGTGCCTGGAGTGTTTCGGGGGCGCAGGTGAACACTGAAGCTTTCTTT
CAWSVSGAQVNTEAFF
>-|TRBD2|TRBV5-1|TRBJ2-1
TGCGCCAGCAGCTTGGCCAAAAGCGCTAGCGGGAGTCGATACAATGAGCAGTTCTTC
CASSLAKSASGSRYNEQFF
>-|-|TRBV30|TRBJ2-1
TGTGCCTGGAGGGCCGGGACAAGAGGTGACAATGAGCAGTTCTTC
CAWRAGTRGDNEQFF
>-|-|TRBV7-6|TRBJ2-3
TGTGCCAGCAGCTTAGCCTCAGCGGGTTCCACAGATACGCAGTATTTT
CASSLASAGSTDTQYF
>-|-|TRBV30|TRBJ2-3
TGTGCCTGGAGTGGTGGGGCAGATACGCAGTATTTT
CAWSGGADTQYF
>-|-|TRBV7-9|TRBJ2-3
TGTGCCAGCAGCTCGGACGGAACTAGCACAGATACGCAGTATTTT
CASSSDGTSTDTQYF
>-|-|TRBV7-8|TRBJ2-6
TGTGCCACCTCCTTGGTCTCTGGGGCCAACGTCCTGACTTTC
CATSLVSGANVLTF
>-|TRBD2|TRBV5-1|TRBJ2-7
TGCGCCAGCAGAATTAGCGGGGCTTCCTACGAGCAGTACTTC
CASRISGASYEQYF
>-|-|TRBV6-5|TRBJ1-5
TGTGCCAGCAGCTCCAGATATAGCAATCAGCCCCAGCATTTT
CASSSRYSNQPQHF
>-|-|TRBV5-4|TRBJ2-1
TGTGCCAGCAGCTTGCCCGGGACCCAACAATTGGAGCAGTTCTTC
CASSLPGTQQLEQFF
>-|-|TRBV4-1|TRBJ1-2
TGCGCCAGCAGCCTGGGGCCGAACTATGGCTACACCTTC
CASSLGPNYGYTF
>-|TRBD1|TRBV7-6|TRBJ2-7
TGTGCCAGCAGCTCGTGGACAGGGCACTACGAGCAGTACTTC
CASSSWTGHYEQYF
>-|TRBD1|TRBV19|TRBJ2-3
TGTGCCAGTCAAATCCGGGACAGGGTGCCAGATACGCAGTATTTT
CASQIRDRVPDTQYF
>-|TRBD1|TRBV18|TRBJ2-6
TGTGCCAGCTCACCGGGACAGGGATCTGGGGCCAACGTCCTGACTTTC
CASSPGQGSGANVLTF
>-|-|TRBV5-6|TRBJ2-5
TGTGCCAGCAGCTTCAGACAGGGACTGCAAGAGACCCAGTACTTC
CASSFRQGLQETQYF
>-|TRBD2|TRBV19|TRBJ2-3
TGTGCCAGCCAGCGGGAGTTTGCAGATACGCAGTATTTT
CASQREFADTQYF
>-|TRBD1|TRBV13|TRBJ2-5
TGTGCCAGCAGCTTCAGGACAGGGGGCGTGGGGCAAGAGACCCAGTACTTC
CASSFRTGGVGQETQYF
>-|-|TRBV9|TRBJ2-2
TGTGCCAGCAGCGTAGAAGCGTACACCGGGGAGCTGTTTTTT
CASSVEAYTGELFF
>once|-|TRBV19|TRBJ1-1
TGTGCCAGTAGCCCTCAAGGGGGGGGAAACACTGAAGCTTTCTTT
CASSPQGGGNTEAFF
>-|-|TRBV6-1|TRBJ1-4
TGTGCCAGCAGTGAGGGAACAACTAATGAAAAACTGTTTTTT
CASSEGTTNEKLFF
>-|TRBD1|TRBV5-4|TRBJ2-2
TGTGCCAGCAGCCCCTACAACAGGGGGCGCAACGCCGGGGAGCTGTTTTTT
CASSPYNRGRNAGELFF
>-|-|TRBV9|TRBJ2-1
TGTGCCAGCAGCGTATTTATAGGACAGCCAAATGAGCAGTTCTTC
CASSVFIGQPNEQFF
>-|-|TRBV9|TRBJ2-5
TGTGCCAGCAGCGTTTCGGGGGCGTGGGAGACCCAGTACTTC
CASSVSGAWETQYF
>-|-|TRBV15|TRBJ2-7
TGTGCCACCAGCAGGGCAGGACTTACCTACGAGCAGTACTTC
CATSRAGLTYEQYF
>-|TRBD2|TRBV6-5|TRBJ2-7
TGTGCCAGCAGTGCGATTAGCGGGAGGGCCGCGGAGCAGTACTTC
CASSAISGRAAEQYF
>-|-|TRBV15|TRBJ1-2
TGTGCCACCAGCAGAGATAGGCGACTGGACAGCACCTTC
CATSRDRRLDSTF
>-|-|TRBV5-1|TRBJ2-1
TGCGCCAGCAGCTTGGATGGGGGGCTAGGACGACCGTCCCACAATGAGCAGTTCTTC
CASSLDGGLGRPSHNEQFF
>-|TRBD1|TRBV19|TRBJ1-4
TGTGCCAGTTCGGGACAGTATGAAAAACTGTTTTTT
CASSGQYEKLFF
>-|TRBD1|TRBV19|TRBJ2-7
TGTGCCAGTAGTAGCCCCGGACAGGGTCTGTCCTACGAGCAGTACTTC
CASSSPGQGLSYEQYF
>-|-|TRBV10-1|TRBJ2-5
TGCGCCAGCAGTGAGCCGAAATCCGGGGGGACCCAGTACTTC
CASSEPKSGGTQYF
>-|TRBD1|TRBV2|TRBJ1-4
TGTGCCAGCAGTGAAGTTAAGGGGGCTTGGGAAAAACTGTTTTTT
CASSEVKGAWEKLFF
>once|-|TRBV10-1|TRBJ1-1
TGCGCCAGCAGTGAGCCCGAACTGCCGGGATGGACTGAAGCTTTCTTT
CASSEPELPGWTEAFF
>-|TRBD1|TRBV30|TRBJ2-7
TGTGCCTGGCAGGCAGGGGGCCCCCACTACGAGCAGTACTTC
CAWQAGGPHYEQYF
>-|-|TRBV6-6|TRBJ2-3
TGTGCCAGCCTCGGGGGCACAGATACGCAGTATTTT
CASLGGTDTQYF
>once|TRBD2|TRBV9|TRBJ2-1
TGTGCCAGCAGCATAGACACTCTAGCGGGAGTAAGGGGTGAGCAGTTCTTC
CASSIDTLAGVRGEQFF
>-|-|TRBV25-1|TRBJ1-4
TGTGCCAGCAGTGAATATAGGGGTACCGCCGGGGAAAAACTGTTTTTT
CASSEYRGTAGEKLFF
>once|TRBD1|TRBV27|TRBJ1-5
TGTGCCAGCAGTTTTACAGGGGGAGGTCAGCCCCAGCATTTT
CASSFTGGGQPQHF
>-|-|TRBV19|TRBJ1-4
TGTGCCAGTAGTATGGGTGGGGCGAATGAAAAACTGTTTTTT
CASSMGGANEKLFF
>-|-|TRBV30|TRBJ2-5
TGTGCCTGGGGGAGCGGGACAGCCCAGTACTTC
CAWGSGTAQYF
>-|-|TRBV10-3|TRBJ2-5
TGTGCCATCAGTGAGGGGGGAGGAGAGACCCAGTACTTC
CAISEGGGETQYF
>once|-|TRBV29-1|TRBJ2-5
TGCAGCGTTGGTCGGGTAGCGGAAGGAGAGACCCAGTACTTC
CSVGRVAEGETQYF
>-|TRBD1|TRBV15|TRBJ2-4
TGTGCCACCAGCCCTCCGGGACAGGGGAGTCACATTCAGTACTTC
CATSPPGQGSHIQYF
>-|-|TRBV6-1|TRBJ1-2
TGTGCCAGCAGTGGGACTAGTTGGGGGGCCGCCTATGGCTACACCTTC
CASSGTSWGAAYGYTF